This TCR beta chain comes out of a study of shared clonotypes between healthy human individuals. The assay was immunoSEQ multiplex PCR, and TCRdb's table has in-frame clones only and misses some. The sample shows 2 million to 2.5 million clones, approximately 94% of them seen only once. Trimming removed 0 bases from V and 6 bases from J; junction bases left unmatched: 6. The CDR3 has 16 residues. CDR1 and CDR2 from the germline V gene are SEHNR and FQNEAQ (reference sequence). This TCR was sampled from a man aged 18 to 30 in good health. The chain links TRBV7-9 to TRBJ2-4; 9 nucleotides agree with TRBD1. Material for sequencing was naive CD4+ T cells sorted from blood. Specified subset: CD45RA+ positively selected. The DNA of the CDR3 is TGTGCCAGCAGCTTAGCTCACCGGACAGGGGCAAACATTCAGTACTTC. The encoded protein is CASSLAHRTGANIQYF.